This TCR beta chain was obtained from a study of cytomegalovirus exposure and HLA in healthy donors. Broader study findings: The study labeled 170 or so TCR beta chains cytomegalovirus-associated. Later on, a genetic analysis was performed. It linked a missense variant in DCLRE1C with V- and J-gene trimming of TCR beta. A later analysis found common viral pathogens apparently linked to several of the most significant clusters.

Details on this clone: Its matching antigen is unknown.

The junction had 9 bases not matched to a gene; V was cut back by 5 bases and J by 5 bases. Germline V gives CDR1 SGHRS, CDR2 YFSETQ. This CDR3 comprises 14 residues. PCR involved 60 Vbeta and 13 Jbeta primers. This table comes from immunoSEQ multiplex PCR, and its TCRdb copy is limited to in-frame clones, with some not included. The sample includes 90,000 to 120,000 clones, approximately 76% seen only once; the top ten take about 5.4%. This sequence joins TRBV5-1 and TRBJ2-7; 8 bases map to TRBD1. This clonotype was sampled from a woman between 18 and 29 years old in good health and CMV-seropositive. The sample comprised PBMCs. The CDR3 DNA is TGCGCCAGCAGGCCTGGACAGGGCGCGAACGAGCAGTACTTC. This gives the protein CASRPGQGANEQYF.